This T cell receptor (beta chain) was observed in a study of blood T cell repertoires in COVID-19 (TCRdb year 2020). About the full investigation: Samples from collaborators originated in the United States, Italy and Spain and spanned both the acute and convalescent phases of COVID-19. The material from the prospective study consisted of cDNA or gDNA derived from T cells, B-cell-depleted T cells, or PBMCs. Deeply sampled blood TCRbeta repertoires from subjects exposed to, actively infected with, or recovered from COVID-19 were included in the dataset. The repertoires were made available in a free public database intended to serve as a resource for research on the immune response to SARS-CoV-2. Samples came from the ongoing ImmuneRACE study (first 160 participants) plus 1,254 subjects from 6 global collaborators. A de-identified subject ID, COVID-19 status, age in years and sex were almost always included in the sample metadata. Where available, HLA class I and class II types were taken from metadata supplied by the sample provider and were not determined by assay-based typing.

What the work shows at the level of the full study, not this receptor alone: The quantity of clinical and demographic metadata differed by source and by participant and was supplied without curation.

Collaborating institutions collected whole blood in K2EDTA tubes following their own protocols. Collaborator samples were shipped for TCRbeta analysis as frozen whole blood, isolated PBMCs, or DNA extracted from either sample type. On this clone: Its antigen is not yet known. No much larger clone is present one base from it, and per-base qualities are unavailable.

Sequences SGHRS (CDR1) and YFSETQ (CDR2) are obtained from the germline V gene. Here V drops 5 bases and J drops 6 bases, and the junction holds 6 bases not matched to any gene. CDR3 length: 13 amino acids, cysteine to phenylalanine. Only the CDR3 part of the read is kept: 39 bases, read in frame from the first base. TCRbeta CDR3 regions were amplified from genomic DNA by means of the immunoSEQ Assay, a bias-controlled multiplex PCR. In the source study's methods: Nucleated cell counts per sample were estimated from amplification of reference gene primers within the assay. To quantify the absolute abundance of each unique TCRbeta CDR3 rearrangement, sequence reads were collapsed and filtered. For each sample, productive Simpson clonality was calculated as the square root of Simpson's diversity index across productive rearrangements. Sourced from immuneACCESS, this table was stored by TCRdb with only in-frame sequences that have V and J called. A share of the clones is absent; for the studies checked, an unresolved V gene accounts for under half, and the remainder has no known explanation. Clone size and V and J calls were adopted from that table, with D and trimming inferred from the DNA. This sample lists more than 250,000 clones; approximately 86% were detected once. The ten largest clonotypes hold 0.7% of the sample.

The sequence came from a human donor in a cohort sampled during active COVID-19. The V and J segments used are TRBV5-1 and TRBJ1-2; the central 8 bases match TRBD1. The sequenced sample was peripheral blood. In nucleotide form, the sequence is TGCGCCAGCAGTTCCGGGACAGGTGATGGCTACACCTTC. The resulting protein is CASSSGTGDGYTF.